This T cell receptor beta chain originates from a study of cytomegalovirus exposure and HLA in healthy donors. About the study: For the roughly 400 genotyped donors, around 76% fell within the Caucasian-associated ancestry cluster.

Study findings and constraints: The authors reported that TCR beta sequences could predict HLA-A and HLA-B alleles. These predictions were accurate for most subjects in the first cohort. In a later analysis, donors in an Asian-associated ancestry cluster reportedly had fewer N-insertions in productive TCRs than the cohort mean. Sequencing depth roughly uniform across donors was assumed in presence/absence analyses.

Points on this clone: What it recognizes is unknown.

13 Jbeta primers and 60 Vbeta primers were used for the PCR. Produced via immunoSEQ multiplex PCR; TCRdb's table is partial and in-frame only. This table holds 150,000 to 160,000 clones, 75% to 85% found once. The specimen was PBMCs. The source of this sequence is a woman in her thirties or forties in good health and CMV-seropositive.

CDR3 sequence reads: CAWTHIDRENGEQYF. For the CDR3, the DNA is TGTGCCTGGACCCATATCGACAGGGAAAACGGCGAGCAGTACTTC. The rearrangement links TRBV30 to TRBJ2-7, with 7 nucleotides matching TRBD1. Trimming took 4 bases from V and 6 from J; bases not matched to a gene: 15. The CDR3 totals 15 residues. Germline CDR1 reads GTSNPN; CDR2 reads SVGIG (reference sequence).